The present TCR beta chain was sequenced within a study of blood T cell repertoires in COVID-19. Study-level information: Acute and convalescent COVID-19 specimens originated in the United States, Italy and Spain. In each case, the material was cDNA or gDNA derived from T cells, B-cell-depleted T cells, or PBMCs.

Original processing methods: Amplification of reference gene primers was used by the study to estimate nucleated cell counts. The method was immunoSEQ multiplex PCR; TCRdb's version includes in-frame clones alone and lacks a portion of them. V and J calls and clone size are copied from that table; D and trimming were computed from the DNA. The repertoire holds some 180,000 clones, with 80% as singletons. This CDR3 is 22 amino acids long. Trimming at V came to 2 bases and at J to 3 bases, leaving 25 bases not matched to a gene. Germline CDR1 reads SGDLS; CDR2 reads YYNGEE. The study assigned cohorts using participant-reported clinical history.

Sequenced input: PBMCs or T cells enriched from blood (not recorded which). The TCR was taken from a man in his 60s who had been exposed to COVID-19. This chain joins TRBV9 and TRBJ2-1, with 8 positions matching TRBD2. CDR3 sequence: CASSVIPLASSGTGRLYNEQFF. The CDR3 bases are TGTGCCAGCAGCGTTATACCCCTTGCGAGTAGCGGGACGGGGCGCCTCTACAATGAGCAGTTCTTC.